The entry that follows covers one TCR beta chain sequence. Its antigen is undetermined. This entry is derived from a study of T cell responses to AZD1222 COVID-19 vaccine. V was pared by 9 bases and J by 2 bases, with 11 bases of the junction left unmatched. The CDR3 is made up of 16 amino acids. Germline V gene data show CDR1 as KGHDR and CDR2 as SFDVKD. Sequenced by immunoSEQ multiplex PCR; TCRdb stores in-frame clones only, minus some. Among about 140,000 clones listed, about 92% were seen once. Study-level findings and limits: It should be noted that donors were predominantly white British and more often female, and clonal diversity was possibly underestimated. All repertoire sampling was performed exclusively after the peak T cell response.

This rearrangement joins TRBV24-1 to TRBJ2-3; TRBD2 agrees at 9 bases. This material consisted of peripheral blood, taken on day 0 of AZD1222 vaccination. This TCR derives from an adult in good health. CDR3: CATSRSSSGNTDTQYF. The CDR3, as DNA: TGTGCCACCTCCCGGTCATCTAGCGGGAACACAGATACGCAGTATTTT.